A single sample gave rise to the 14 T cell receptor beta chains below, sequenced in a study of T cell changes during pregnancy in multiple sclerosis. Sequenced by immunoSEQ multiplex PCR; TCRdb stores in-frame clones only, minus some. The sample carries 78,000 or so clones, 80% to 95% recorded once. Material: CD4+ T cells from peripheral blood mononuclear cells, obtained before pregnancy. These receptors all come from a female donor with multiple sclerosis, enrolled in a pregnancy study.

The genes are TRBV6-5 and TRBJ2-7; no definite D call. V was cut by 6 bases and J by 5 bases, with 20 bases left in between. This CDR3 spans 15 amino acids. Germline V gives CDR1 MNHEY, CDR2 SVGAGI. The CDR3 reads CASRPGFGILNEQYF. CDR3 nucleotide sequence: TGTGCCAGCAGACCCGGTTTTGGTATTTTAAACGAGCAGTACTTC.

This sequence joins TRBV23-1 and TRBJ1-2; D is undetermined. TRBV23-1 is an ORF, with its function uncertain. The CDR3 runs 13 residues. V was cut by 0 bases and J by 4 bases, with 6 bases left in between. For the CDR3, the DNA is TGCGCCAGCAGTCAATCGCACACCTATGGCTACACCTTC. Its translation: CASSQSHTYGYTF.

This clone occurred once. This CDR3 reads CASGTGDGGNQPQHF. In DNA, the CDR3 is TGTGCCAGCGGGACAGGGGACGGGGGCAATCAGCCCCAGCATTTT. The rearrangement uses TRBV27 and TRBJ1-5; 10 bases agree with TRBD1. CDR1 is MNHEY, CDR2 SMNVEV, per germline (reference sequence). The CDR3 runs to 15 residues. Trimming removed 8 bases from V and 2 bases from J; junction bases left unmatched: 6.

This chain joins TRBV2 and TRBJ2-1; 11 bases align to TRBD2. The CDR3 is 18 amino acids. CDR1 is SNHLY, CDR2 FYNNEI, per germline. J lost 0 bases, V lost 3 bases, and 7 bases had no gene match. CDR3 DNA sequence: TGTGCCAGCAGTGATCTAGCGGGAGGATCGATCTCCTACAATGAGCAGTTCTTC. This codes for CASSDLAGGSISYNEQFF.

The chain combines TRBV7-3 with TRBJ2-7; 10 nucleotides line up with TRBD1. J gave up 5 bases and V 5 bases, and 9 bases lay outside the gene matches. The CDR3 spans 15 residues. Per germline, CDR1 SGHTA and CDR2 FQGTGA. The CDR3 protein is CASSPSGQGHHEQYF. As DNA, the CDR3 is TGTGCCAGCAGCCCCTCGGGACAGGGGCACCACGAGCAGTACTTC.

The sample holds a few counts of this clone. The chain has TRBV7-2 and TRBJ1-1, with 7 bases aligning to TRBD1. Germline CDR1 reads SGHTA; CDR2 reads FQGNSA. The CDR3 covers 15 residues. V lost 5 bases to trimming and J lost 5 bases; unmatched junction nucleotides: 11. The CDR3 bases are TGTGCCAGCAGCCTCGAGACAGGGTTCGGTACTGAAGCTTTCTTT. Its translation is CASSLETGFGTEAFF.

The chain couples TRBV6-1 to TRBJ2-6, with 11 bases aligning to TRBD1. After removal of 0 bases from V and 2 bases from J, the junction contained 3 bases not matched to a gene. CDR1 is MNHNS and CDR2 is SASEGT in the germline V gene. This CDR3 has 18 amino acids. This CDR3 is CASSEAGQGATGANVLTF. In DNA form, the CDR3 reads TGTGCCAGCAGTGAAGCCGGACAGGGGGCGACTGGGGCCAACGTCCTGACTTTC.

The chain is built from TRBV2 and TRBJ2-5; TRBD1 matches at 7 bases. J lost 5 bases, V lost 4 bases, and 4 bases had no gene match. CDR1 is SNHLY, CDR2 FYNNEI, per germline. The length of the CDR3 is 13 residues. This CDR3 reads CASSGQGWETQYF. The CDR3 DNA reads TGTGCCAGCAGTGGACAGGGATGGGAGACCCAGTACTTC.

The chain joins TRBV9 to TRBJ2-7, with 11 bases aligning to TRBD2. Trimming removed 4 bases from V and 4 bases from J; junction bases left unmatched: 10. CDR3 size: 16 residues. The V gene's germline CDR1 is SGDLS and CDR2 YYNGEE. As DNA, the CDR3 is TGTGCCAGCAGCAGAGGCGCGGGACTAGCGGCTTACGAGCAGTACTTC. This gives the protein CASSRGAGLAAYEQYF.

The chain carries TRBV28 and TRBJ1-4; D possibly corresponds to TRBD1 (6 bases). Germline V gene lookup returns CDR1 MDHEN and CDR2 SYDVKM. This CDR3 is 16 amino acids long. V lost 4 bases, J lost 8 bases, and 20 bases lay in between. The CDR3 here is CASSWMGPGGNEKLFF. The DNA for the CDR3 is TGTGCCAGCAGTTGGATGGGGCCGGGGGGCAACGAAAAACTGTTTTTT.

This chain uses TRBV5-1 with TRBJ1-3; a possible D gene is TRBD1 (6 bases). CDR3 length: 17 residues. V lost 3 bases, J lost 0 bases, and 16 bases lay in between. CDR1 and CDR2 (germline): SGHRS, YFSETQ. CDR3 loop: CASSSSGGLSSGNTIYF. The CDR3 nucleotides are TGCGCCAGCAGCTCCTCTGGGGGCCTTAGCTCTGGAAACACCATATATTTT.

The chain is built from TRBV19 and TRBJ1-1, with 8 bases fitting TRBD1. The CDR3 extends over 13 amino acids. Germline lookup yields CDR1 LNHDA and CDR2 SQIVND (reference sequence). After removal of 7 bases from V and 3 bases from J, the junction contained 4 bases not matched to a gene. CDR3 protein: CASNQGAHTEAFF. Here the CDR3 DNA reads TGTGCCAGTAACCAGGGGGCCCACACTGAAGCTTTCTTT.

The chain has TRBV6-1 and TRBJ2-3; 7 nucleotides match TRBD2. This CDR3 spans 14 amino acids. With V trimmed by 2 bases and J by 1 base, 0 bases remained unmatched. Germline V lookup: CDR1 MNHNS, CDR2 SASEGT. CDR3 in amino acids: CASSERGGTDTQYF. The DNA of the CDR3 is TGTGCCAGCAGTGAACGGGGGGGCACAGATACGCAGTATTTT.

The V and J genes are TRBV7-2 and TRBJ2-1; 9 nucleotides line up with TRBD2. Per germline, CDR1 SGHTA and CDR2 FQGNSA. The CDR3 consists of 17 residues. The trim removed 4 bases at V and 6 bases at J, leaving 13 bases unmatched. This CDR3 is CASSSRAGGRVGNEQFF. CDR3 sequence (DNA): TGTGCCAGCAGCTCTCGAGCGGGAGGAAGGGTAGGCAATGAGCAGTTCTTC.